The next 16 T cell receptor beta chains were all read from a single sample in a study of blood T cell repertoires in COVID-19. Here immunoSEQ multiplex PCR was the method, and the copy in TCRdb shows in-frame clones only, minus some. The sample has 360,000 or so clones; about 90% are singletons. Sequenced material: PBMCs or T cells enriched from blood (not recorded which). Receptor source: a woman aged 25-40 years who had recovered from COVID-19.

This chain connects TRBV7-8 to TRBJ2-5; D unresolved. This CDR3 spans 13 amino acids. Germline V lookup: CDR1 SGHVS, CDR2 FQNEAQ. V was trimmed by 7 bases and J by 0 bases, leaving 9 bases between them. The CDR3 protein is CASMSVNQETQYF. CDR3 DNA: TGTGCCAGCATGTCGGTAAACCAAGAGACCCAGTACTTC.

DNA for the CDR3: TGTGCCAGCAGTGAGGGAGCAGGGGATGGTCCCCCCCTCCACTTT. Translating gives CASSEGAGDGPPLHF. The chain combines TRBV25-1 with TRBJ1-6; possible D gene TRBD1, 6 bases. The CDR3 sequence is 15 residues long. The germline V gene encodes CDR1 MGHDK and CDR2 SYGVNS. V was pared by 3 bases and J by 13 bases, with 19 bases between.

The chain links TRBV7-9 to TRBJ2-7, with unresolved D. Germline values: CDR1 SEHNR, CDR2 FQNEAQ (reference sequence). This CDR3 region has 12 residues. Trimming took 3 bases from V and 6 from J, leaving 9 bases between them. The CDR3 sequence is CASSFIDFEQYF. Written as DNA, the CDR3 is TGTGCCAGCAGCTTTATAGATTTCGAGCAGTACTTC.

In this sample, this clone turned up once. The chain couples TRBV2 to TRBJ1-6; 8 nucleotides align to TRBD1. CDR3 length equals 15 residues. Germline V CDR1 and CDR2: SNHLY, FYNNEI. The ends lost 5 bases at V and 5 bases at J; junction bases unmatched: 5. In nucleotides, the CDR3 is TGTGCCAGCAGTTCGACAGGGGCCCATAATTCACCCCTCCACTTT. Translating gives CASSSTGAHNSPLHF.

The chain uses TRBV29-1 and TRBJ1-3, with TRBD1 matching 7 bases. Unmatched junction bases numbered 4, after V lost 7 bases and J lost 1 base. CDR1 is SQVTM, CDR2 ANQGSEA, per germline. This CDR3 has 13 amino acids. CDR3 bases: TGCAGCGGGAAGGACAGGTCTGGAAACACCATATATTTT. This gives the protein CSGKDRSGNTIYF.

This clone was recorded a few times. The V call is TRBV6-4, the J call TRBJ2-2; the D is unclear. In germline, CDR1 is MRHNA, CDR2 SNTAGT. CDR3 length equals 14 residues. V was cut by 3 bases and J by 6 bases, with 11 bases left in between. The CDR3 DNA is TGTGCCAGCAGTGAATCCACTGACTCCGGGGAGCTGTTTTTT. It encodes CASSESTDSGELFF.

J is TRBJ1-1 and V is TRBV10-3; D not resolved. With 0 bases removed from V and 10 bases from J, the gap between germline ends came to 12 bases. This CDR3 is built from 13 residues. Per the germline V gene, CDR1 is ENHRY and CDR2 is SYGVKD. The CDR3 here is CAISESSFEPAFF. The CDR3 DNA sequence: TGTGCCATCAGTGAGTCTTCGTTCGAGCCAGCTTTCTTT.

J is TRBJ2-1 and V is TRBV5-4, with 10 bases aligning to TRBD2. Germline CDR1 is SGHNT and CDR2 is YYREEE (reference sequence). This CDR3 comprises 17 residues. The V gene end was trimmed by 0 bases and the J gene end by 3 bases; junction bases not matched to a gene: 6. CDR3: CASSLAASGRSYNEQFF. The CDR3 region has the DNA TGTGCCAGCAGCTTGGCCGCTAGCGGGAGAAGCTACAATGAGCAGTTCTTC.

CDR3 protein: CASSFSGGADTQYF. The CDR3 DNA reads TGTGCCAGCAGCTTCAGCGGGGGAGCGGATACGCAGTATTTT. The gene calls are TRBV11-2 and TRBJ2-3; 8 positions agree with TRBD2. J gave up 6 bases and V 3 bases, and 5 bases lay outside the gene matches. CDR1 is SGHAT, CDR2 FQNNGV, per germline. The CDR3 loop spans 14 amino acids.

This clone was seen a single time. The CDR3 bases are TGCGCCAGCAGCTCACCCGGACAGGGTGGTGAAAAACTGTTTTTT. Translating gives CASSSPGQGGEKLFF. The chain couples TRBV5-1 to TRBJ1-4, with TRBD1 matching 8 bases. Germline V CDR1 and CDR2: SGHRS, YFSETQ. This CDR3 has 15 amino acids. Trimming took 3 bases from V and 7 from J; bases not matched to a gene: 8.

The chain recombines TRBV6-6 with TRBJ2-1; maybe TRBD2 (5 bases). Germline-derived CDR1 and CDR2 are MNHNY and SVGAGI (reference sequence). The length of the CDR3 is 10 residues. The CDR3 DNA reads TGTGCGACGGGGAGCGATGAGCAGTTCTTC. Residues: CATGSDEQFF.

This chain links TRBV18 with TRBJ1-1; TRBD1 agrees at 8 bases. CDR1 KGHSH and CDR2 LQKENI come from the germline V gene. CDR3 length equals 14 residues. J gave up 5 bases and V 3 bases, and 5 bases lay outside the gene matches. CDR3 region: CASSPDRVRTEAFF. The CDR3 nucleotides read TGTGCCAGCTCACCGGACAGGGTTAGAACTGAAGCTTTCTTT.

This clone appeared a single time. CDR3 region: CAISEGRGPNEQFF. In nucleotides, the CDR3 is TGTGCCATCAGTGAGGGAAGGGGGCCCAATGAGCAGTTCTTC. The chain employs TRBV10-3 and TRBJ2-1; 7 bases are shared with TRBD1. This CDR3 spans 14 amino acids. CDR1 ENHRY and CDR2 SYGVKD come from the germline V gene. V lost 2 bases, J lost 6 bases, and 4 bases stayed unmatched.

The chain joins TRBV11-3 to TRBJ2-1; a possible D gene is TRBD1 (5 bases). CDR1 and CDR2 (germline): SGHNT, YENEEA. V was shortened by 6 bases and J by 4 bases, with 19 bases between the two germline ends. The length of the CDR3 is 16 residues. DNA for the CDR3: TGTGCCAGCAGTCACAGGACCGCGAGTGGTTACAATGAGCAGTTCTTC. Protein product: CASSHRTASGYNEQFF.

The chain combines TRBV6-5 with TRBJ1-2; 11 bases align to TRBD1. Germline V gene lookup returns CDR1 MNHEY and CDR2 SVGAGI. V lost 2 bases and J lost 9; bases outside the gene matches: 8. CDR3 length equals 15 residues. The CDR3 protein is CASSYGDRGFGSYTF. The CDR3 DNA reads as TGTGCCAGCAGTTACGGGGACAGGGGGTTCGGTAGCTACACCTTC.

In this sample, this clone turned up once. V is TRBV28 and J is TRBJ2-4; possibly TRBD2 for D (6 bases). Germline values: CDR1 MDHEN, CDR2 SYDVKM. Trimming left V 6 bases short and J 1 base short, with 10 bases between. There are 14 residues in the CDR3. The CDR3 nucleotides read TGTGCCAGCAGCCCTGGGGGGGCCAAAAACATTCAGTACTTC. It translates to CASSPGGAKNIQYF.